This T cell receptor (beta chain) was observed in a study of T cell responses to AZD1222 COVID-19 vaccine. General observations from the study: Most donors were white British, females outnumbered males, and clonal diversity was possibly underestimated. Along spike, vaccine-associated CD4 TCRs were found throughout, with dominance at 160-218 and 743-854.

The CDR3 consists of 13 residues. Germline loops: CDR1 LGHNA, CDR2 YSLEER. Trimming shortened V by 0 bases and J by 4 bases, and 6 bases separated the two germline ends. Remarks on this clone: Its antigen remains unknown.

TCRdb keeps only in-frame clones here, not all; method: immunoSEQ multiplex PCR. The sample includes some 150,000 clones, approximately 94% of them seen just once. This chain joins TRBV4-3 and TRBJ1-1, with no clear D. Here the sequenced sample was peripheral blood, taken on day 0 of AZD1222 vaccination. The sequence derives from an adult in good health. The CDR3 sequence is CASSQDHGTEAFF. The CDR3 region has the DNA TGCGCCAGCAGCCAAGATCATGGCACTGAAGCTTTCTTT.